The T cell receptor beta chain under discussion was sequenced for a study of TIL therapy for anti-PD-1-resistant metastatic lung cancer. Study context: Tumors had a median PD-L1 proportion score of 4.5% to 7%.

Stated time point: pre-treatment sample, taken before nivolumab and TIL therapy. Pleural nodules or supraclavicular lymph nodes made up most of the excised metastases sampled. Progressing patients received lymphodepletion, expanded TIL infusion and IL-2. The immunoSEQ assay was v3. Clones were read by immunoSEQ multiplex PCR, and TCRdb kept only the in-frame ones, dropping some. The sample yields about 26,000 clones, about 60% seen once. Only one count was recorded for this clone. V was shortened by 1 base and J by 0 bases, with 12 bases between the two germline ends. Germline V CDR1 and CDR2: SGHRS, YFSETQ. This CDR3 comprises 16 residues.

The receptor's source is a woman aged 30-79 years with non-small cell lung cancer. Sequencing was performed on tumor tissue, taken at baseline. The J gene is TRBJ2-3, the V gene TRBV5-1; D perhaps matches TRBD2 (6 bases). CDR3 in DNA: TGCGCCAGCAGCTTGAGTCCTGGACTAAGCACAGATACGCAGTATTTT. It yields the protein CASSLSPGLSTDTQYF.